This TCR beta chain is drawn from a study of T cells in Graves' hyperthyroidism and ophthalmopathy. Study at large: Blood from the periphery was taken at initial diagnosis, before any treatment. Study results and limitations: Most thyroid clonotypes with frequency above 0.001 were detected in blood.

This CDR3 has 16 amino acids. Germline CDR1 SGHTA, CDR2 FQGNSA. Between the trimmed V and J ends, which lost 4 bases and 0 bases, there was a span of 12 bases. This clonotype was counted ten times or more. Its antigen is unidentified. The patients, who ranged from 18 to 65 in age, presented with newly diagnosed hyperthyroidism lasting under 2 months. The source material, RNA transcripts, was used to amplify TCR beta CDR3 regions. HTBI primers drove first-round RT-PCR of the TCR CDR3. TCRdb reanalysed the multiplex PCR reads using MiXCR and keeps one entry per CDR3 protein. In the table there are some 370,000 distinct CDR3 sequences, about a sixth of which are singletons.

The chain carries TRBV7-2 and TRBJ1-4; D might be TRBD1 (5 bases). Sequenced sample: blood. The clonotype was recovered from a woman in her 30s with Graves' hyperthyroidism that later progressed to Graves' ophthalmopathy. The CDR3 DNA reads as TGTGCCAGCAGCTGGAAGAGGGGCTCAACTAATGAAAAACTGTTTTTT. Translated, it gives CASSWKRGSTNEKLFF. The entire variable domain, with the rest obtained from reference TRBV7-2 and TRBJ1-4, is as follows: GAGVSQSPSNKVTEKGKDVELRCDPISGHTALYWYRQSLGQGLEFLIYFQGNSAPDKSGLPSDRFSAERTGGSVSTLTIQRTQQEDSAVYLCASSWKRGSTNEKLFFGSGTQLSVL.